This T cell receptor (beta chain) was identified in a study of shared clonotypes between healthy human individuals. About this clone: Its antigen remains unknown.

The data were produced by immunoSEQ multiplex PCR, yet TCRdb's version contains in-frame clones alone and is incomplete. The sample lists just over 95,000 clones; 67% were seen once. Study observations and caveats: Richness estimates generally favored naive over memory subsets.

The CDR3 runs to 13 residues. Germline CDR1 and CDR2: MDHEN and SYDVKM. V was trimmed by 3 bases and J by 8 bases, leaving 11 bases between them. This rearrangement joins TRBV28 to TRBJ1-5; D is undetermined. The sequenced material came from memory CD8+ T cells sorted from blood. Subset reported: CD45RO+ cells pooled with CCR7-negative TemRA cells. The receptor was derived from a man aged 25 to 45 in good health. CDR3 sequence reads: CASSFEGTKPQHF. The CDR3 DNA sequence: TGTGCCAGCAGTTTTGAGGGTACGAAGCCCCAGCATTTT.